This T cell receptor beta chain was obtained from a study of cytomegalovirus exposure and HLA in healthy donors. The CDR3 spans 15 residues. Deletions cut 1 base from V and 4 bases from J, with 9 bases between. The germline V gene has CDR1 SGHKS and CDR2 YYEKEE (reference sequence). This clone was observed a single time. PCR amplification relied on 60 Vbeta primers (plus 13 Jbeta primers). Measured with immunoSEQ multiplex PCR; TCRdb has only the in-frame clones, and not every one. The table lists about 140,000 clones, about four fifths of them singletons. The TCR originated in a middle-aged man in good health and CMV-seropositive. The rearrangement links TRBV5-5 to TRBJ2-6, with a tentative D call TRBD1 (5 bases). The sample was PBMCs. The CDR3 spells CASSLQGSGANVLTF. CDR3 nucleotide sequence: TGTGCCAGCAGCTTGCAGGGATCCGGGGCCAACGTCCTGACTTTC.